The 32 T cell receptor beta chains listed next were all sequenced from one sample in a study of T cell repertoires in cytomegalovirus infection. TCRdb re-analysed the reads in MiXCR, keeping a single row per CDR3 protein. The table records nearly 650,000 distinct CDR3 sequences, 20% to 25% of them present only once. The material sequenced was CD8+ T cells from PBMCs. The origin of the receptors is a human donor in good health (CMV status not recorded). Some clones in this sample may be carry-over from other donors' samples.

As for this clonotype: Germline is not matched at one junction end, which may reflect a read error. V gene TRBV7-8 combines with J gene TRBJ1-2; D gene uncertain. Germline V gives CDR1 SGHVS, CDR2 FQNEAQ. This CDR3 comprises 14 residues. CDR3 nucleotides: TGTGCCAGCAGCTTAGACCCCGAGAGGGAGGGCTGCACCTTC. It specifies CASSLDPEREGCTF.

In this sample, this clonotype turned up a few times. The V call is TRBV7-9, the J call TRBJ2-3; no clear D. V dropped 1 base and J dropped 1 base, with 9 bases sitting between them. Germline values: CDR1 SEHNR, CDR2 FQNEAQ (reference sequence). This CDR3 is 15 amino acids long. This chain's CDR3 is CASSLGAWGTDTQYF. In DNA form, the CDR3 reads TGTGCCAGCAGCTTAGGGGCTTGGGGCACAGATACGCAGTATTTT.

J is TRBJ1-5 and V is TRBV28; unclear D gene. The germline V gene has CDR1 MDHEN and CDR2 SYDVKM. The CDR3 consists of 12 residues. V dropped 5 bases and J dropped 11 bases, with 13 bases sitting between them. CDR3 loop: CASSRPGWAQHF. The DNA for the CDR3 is TGTGCCAGCAGTCGTCCAGGTTGGGCCCAGCATTTT. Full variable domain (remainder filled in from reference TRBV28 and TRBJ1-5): DVKVTQSSRYLVKRTGEKVFLECVQDMDHENMFWYRQDPGLGLRLIYFSYDVKMKEKGDIPEGYSVSREKKERFSLILESASTNQTSMYLCASSRPGWAQHFGDGTRLSIL.

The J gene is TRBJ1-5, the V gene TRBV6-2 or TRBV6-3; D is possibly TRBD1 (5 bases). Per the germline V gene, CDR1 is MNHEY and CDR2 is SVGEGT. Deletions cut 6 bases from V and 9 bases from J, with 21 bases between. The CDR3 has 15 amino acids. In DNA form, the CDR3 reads TGTGCCAGCAGCAATTTCCGGGACGGCGATCGGCCCCAGCATTTT. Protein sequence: CASSNFRDGDRPQHF.

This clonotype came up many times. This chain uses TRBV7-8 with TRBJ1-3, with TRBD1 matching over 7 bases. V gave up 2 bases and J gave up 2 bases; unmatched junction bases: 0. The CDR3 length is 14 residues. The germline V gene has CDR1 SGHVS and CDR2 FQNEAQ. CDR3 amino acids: CASSLQGAGNTIYF. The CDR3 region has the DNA TGTGCCAGCAGCTTACAGGGGGCTGGAAACACCATATATTTT.

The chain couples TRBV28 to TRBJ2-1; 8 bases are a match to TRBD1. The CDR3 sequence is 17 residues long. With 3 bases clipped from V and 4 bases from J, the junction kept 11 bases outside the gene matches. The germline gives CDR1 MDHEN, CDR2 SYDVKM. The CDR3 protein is CASSLPPQGDYYNEQFF. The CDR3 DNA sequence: TGTGCCAGCAGTTTGCCCCCACAGGGGGATTATTACAATGAGCAGTTCTTC.

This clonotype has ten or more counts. This CDR3 reads CASSSLWAGARGTEAFF. CDR3 DNA: TGTGCCAGCAGCTCCCTCTGGGCAGGGGCCCGGGGCACTGAAGCTTTCTTT. The genes are TRBV7-9 and TRBJ1-1, with D possibly being TRBD1 (6 bases). With 4 bases removed from V and 4 bases from J, the gap between germline ends came to 22 bases. The CDR3 has 17 residues. From germline, CDR1 is SEHNR and CDR2 FQNEAQ (reference sequence). Supplemented by reference TRBV7-9 and TRBJ1-1, the full variable domain reads DTGVSQNPRHKITKRGQNVTFRCDPISEHNRLYWYRQTLGQGPEFLTYFQNEAQLEKSRLLSDRFSAERPKGSFSTLEIQRTEQGDSAMYLCASSSLWAGARGTEAFFGQGTRLTVV.

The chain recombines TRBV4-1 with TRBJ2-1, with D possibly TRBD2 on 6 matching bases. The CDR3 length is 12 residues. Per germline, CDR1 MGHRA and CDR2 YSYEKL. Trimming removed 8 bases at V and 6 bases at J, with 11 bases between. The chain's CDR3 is CASGGSPNEQFF. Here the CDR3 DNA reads TGCGCCAGCGGAGGGTCACCCAATGAGCAGTTCTTC.

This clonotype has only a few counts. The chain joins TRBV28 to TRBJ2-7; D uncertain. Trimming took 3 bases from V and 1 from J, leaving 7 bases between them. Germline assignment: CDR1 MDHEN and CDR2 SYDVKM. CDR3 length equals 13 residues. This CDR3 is CASSFAESYEQYV. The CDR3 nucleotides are TGTGCCAGCAGTTTCGCGGAGTCCTACGAGCAGTACGTC.

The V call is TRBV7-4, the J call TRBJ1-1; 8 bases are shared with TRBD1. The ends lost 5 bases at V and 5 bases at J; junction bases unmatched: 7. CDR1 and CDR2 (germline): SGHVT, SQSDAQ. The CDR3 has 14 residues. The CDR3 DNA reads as TGTGCCAGCAGCGTACCAGGGGGCCGTACTGAAGCTTTCTTT. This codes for CASSVPGGRTEAFF.

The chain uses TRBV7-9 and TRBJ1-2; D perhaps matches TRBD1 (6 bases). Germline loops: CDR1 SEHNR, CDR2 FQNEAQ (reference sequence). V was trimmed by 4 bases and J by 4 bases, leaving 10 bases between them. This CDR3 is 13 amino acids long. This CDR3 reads CASSSRDIYGYTF. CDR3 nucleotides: TGTGCCAGCAGCTCCCGGGACATCTATGGCTACACCTTC.

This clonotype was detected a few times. The CDR3 region has the DNA TGTGCCAGCATCTCGGGCGGATTGAAGTCCTCCTACAATGAGCAGTTCTTC. It encodes CASISGGLKSSYNEQFF. This rearrangement joins TRBV27 to TRBJ2-1, with unresolved D. The germline gives CDR1 MNHEY, CDR2 SMNVEV (reference sequence). With 7 bases removed from V and 0 bases from J, the gap between germline ends came to 19 bases. The CDR3 is 17 residues long.

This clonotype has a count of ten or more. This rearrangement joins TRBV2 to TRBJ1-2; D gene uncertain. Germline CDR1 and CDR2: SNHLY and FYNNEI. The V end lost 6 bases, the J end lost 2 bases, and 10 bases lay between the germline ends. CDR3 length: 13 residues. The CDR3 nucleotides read TGTGCCAGCAGGGGAAGGCCGAACTATGGCTACACCTTC. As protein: CASRGRPNYGYTF.

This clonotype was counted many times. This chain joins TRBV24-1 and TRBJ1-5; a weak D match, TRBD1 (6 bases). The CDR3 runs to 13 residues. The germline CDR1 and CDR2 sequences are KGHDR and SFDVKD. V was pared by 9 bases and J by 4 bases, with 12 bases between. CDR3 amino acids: CATAGVGNQPQHF. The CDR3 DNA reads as TGTGCCACCGCAGGGGTAGGAAATCAGCCCCAGCATTTT.

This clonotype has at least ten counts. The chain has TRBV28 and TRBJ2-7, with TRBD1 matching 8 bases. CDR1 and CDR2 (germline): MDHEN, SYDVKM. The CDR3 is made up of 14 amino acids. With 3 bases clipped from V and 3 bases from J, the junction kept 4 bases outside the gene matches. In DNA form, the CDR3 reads TGTGCCAGCAGTTTCTCAGGGGGCCACTACGAGCAGTACGTC. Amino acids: CASSFSGGHYEQYV.

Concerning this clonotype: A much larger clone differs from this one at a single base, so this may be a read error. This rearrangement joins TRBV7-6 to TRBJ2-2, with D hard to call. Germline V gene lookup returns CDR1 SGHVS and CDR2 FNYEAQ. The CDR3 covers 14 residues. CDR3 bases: TGTGTCAGCAGCTTAATTGGAAAACCCGGGGAGCTGTTTTTT. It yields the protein CVSSLIGKPGELFF.

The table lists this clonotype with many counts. DNA of the CDR3: TGTGCCAGTAGTATAGGCACCGGCAATGAGCAGTTCTTC. Protein sequence: CASSIGTGNEQFF. The rearrangement uses TRBV19 and TRBJ2-1; D not certain. The CDR3 consists of 13 residues. The V gene lost 1 base and the J gene lost 6 bases, with 7 bases spanning the gap. Germline V lookup: CDR1 LNHDA, CDR2 SQIVND (reference sequence).

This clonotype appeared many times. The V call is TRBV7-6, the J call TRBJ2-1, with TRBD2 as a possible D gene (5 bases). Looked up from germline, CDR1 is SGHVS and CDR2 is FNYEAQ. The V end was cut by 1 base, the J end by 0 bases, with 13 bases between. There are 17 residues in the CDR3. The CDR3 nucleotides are TGTGCCAGCAGCTTAGTTGGCGGGTCGAACTCCTACAATGAGCAGTTCTTC. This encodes CASSLVGGSNSYNEQFF.

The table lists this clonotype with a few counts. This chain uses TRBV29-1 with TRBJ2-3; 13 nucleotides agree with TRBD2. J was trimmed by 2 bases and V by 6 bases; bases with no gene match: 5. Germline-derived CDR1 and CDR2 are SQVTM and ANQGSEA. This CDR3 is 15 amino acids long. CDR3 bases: TGCAGCGTAAGGACTAGCGGGGGTTTCACAGATACGCAGTATTTT. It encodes CSVRTSGGFTDTQYF.

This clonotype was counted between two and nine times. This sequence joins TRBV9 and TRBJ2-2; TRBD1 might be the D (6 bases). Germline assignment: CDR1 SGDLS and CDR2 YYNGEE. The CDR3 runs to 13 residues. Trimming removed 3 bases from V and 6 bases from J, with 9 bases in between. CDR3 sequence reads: CASSANRAGELFF. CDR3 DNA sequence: TGTGCCAGCAGCGCTAACAGGGCCGGGGAGCTGTTTTTT.

The CDR3 region is CSAGGSGQGENGYTF. CDR3 nucleotide sequence: TGCAGTGCTGGAGGAAGTGGGCAGGGGGAAAATGGCTACACCTTC. The gene calls are TRBV20-1 and TRBJ1-2; TRBD1 matches at 7 bases. J gave up 6 bases and V 5 bases, and 15 bases lay outside the gene matches. The CDR3 has 15 amino acids. Germline-derived CDR1 and CDR2 are DFQATT and SNEGSKA (reference sequence).

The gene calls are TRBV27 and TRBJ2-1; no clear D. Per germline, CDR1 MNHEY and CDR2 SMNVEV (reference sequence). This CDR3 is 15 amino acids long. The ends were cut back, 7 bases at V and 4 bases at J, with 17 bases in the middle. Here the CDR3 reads CASTRRHPYYNEQFF. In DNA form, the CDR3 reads TGTGCCAGCACCAGGCGGCACCCCTATTACAATGAGCAGTTCTTC.

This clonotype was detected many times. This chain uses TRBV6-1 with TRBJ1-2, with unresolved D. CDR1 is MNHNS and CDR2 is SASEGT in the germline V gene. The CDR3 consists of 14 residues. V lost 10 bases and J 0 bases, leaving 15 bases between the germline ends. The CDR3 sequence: CATHVSPANYGYTF. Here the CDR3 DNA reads TGTGCCACCCACGTAAGCCCAGCTAACTATGGCTACACCTTC.

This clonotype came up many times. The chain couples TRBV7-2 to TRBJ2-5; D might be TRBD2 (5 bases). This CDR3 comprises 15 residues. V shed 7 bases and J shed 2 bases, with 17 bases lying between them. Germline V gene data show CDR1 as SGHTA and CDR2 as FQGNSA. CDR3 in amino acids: CASNQQDTGQETQYF. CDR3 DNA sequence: TGTGCCAGCAACCAACAAGACACGGGGCAAGAGACCCAGTACTTC.

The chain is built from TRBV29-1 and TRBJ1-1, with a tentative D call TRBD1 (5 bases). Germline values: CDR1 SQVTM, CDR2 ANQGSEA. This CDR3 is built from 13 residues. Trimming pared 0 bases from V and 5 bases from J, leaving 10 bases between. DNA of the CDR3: TGCAGCGTTGAAGAGGGGCCTGGGACTGAAGCTTTCTTT. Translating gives CSVEEGPGTEAFF.

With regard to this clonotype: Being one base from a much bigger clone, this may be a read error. This chain's CDR3 is CAISEPWTERPDTQYF. Written as DNA, the CDR3 is TGTGCCATCAGTGAGCCTTGGACAGAGCGCCCAGATACGCAGTATTTT. This rearrangement joins TRBV10-3 to TRBJ2-3; possibly TRBD1 for D (6 bases). The CDR3 runs to 16 residues. Germline V gives CDR1 ENHRY, CDR2 SYGVKD. Trimming took 2 bases from V and 4 from J, leaving 16 bases between them.

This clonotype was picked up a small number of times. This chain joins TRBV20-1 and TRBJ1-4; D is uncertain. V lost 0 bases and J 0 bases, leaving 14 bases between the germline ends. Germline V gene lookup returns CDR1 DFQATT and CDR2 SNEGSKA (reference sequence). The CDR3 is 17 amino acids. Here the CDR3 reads CSARDRQEWTTNEKLFF. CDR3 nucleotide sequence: TGCAGTGCTAGAGATAGGCAGGAGTGGACAACTAATGAAAAACTGTTTTTT.

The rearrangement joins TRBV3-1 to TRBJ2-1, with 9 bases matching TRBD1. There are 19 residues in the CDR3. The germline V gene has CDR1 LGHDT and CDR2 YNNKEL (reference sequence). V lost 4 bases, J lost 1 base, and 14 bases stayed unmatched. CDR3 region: CASSPLDRGSYGSYNEQFF. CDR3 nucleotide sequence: TGTGCCAGCAGCCCATTGGACAGGGGAAGCTATGGGTCCTACAATGAGCAGTTCTTC.

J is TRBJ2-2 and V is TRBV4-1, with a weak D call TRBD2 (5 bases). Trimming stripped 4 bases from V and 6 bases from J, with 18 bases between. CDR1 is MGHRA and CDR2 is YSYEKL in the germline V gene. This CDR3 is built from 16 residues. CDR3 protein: CASSPINSDGSGELFF. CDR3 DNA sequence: TGCGCCAGCAGCCCCATCAATAGCGACGGGTCCGGGGAGCTGTTTTTT.

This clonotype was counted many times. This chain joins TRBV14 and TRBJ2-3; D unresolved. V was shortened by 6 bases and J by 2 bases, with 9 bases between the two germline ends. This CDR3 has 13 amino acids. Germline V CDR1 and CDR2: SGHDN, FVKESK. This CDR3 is CASRRLTTDTQYF. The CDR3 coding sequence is TGTGCCAGCAGAAGGCTCACCACAGATACGCAGTATTTT.

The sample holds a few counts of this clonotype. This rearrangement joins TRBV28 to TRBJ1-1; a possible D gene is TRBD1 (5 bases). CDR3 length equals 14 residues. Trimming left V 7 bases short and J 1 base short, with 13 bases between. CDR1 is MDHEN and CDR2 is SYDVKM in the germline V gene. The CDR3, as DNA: TGTGCCAGCACCCTTAGTGGGGGGAACACTGAAGCTTTCTTT. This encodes CASTLSGGNTEAFF.

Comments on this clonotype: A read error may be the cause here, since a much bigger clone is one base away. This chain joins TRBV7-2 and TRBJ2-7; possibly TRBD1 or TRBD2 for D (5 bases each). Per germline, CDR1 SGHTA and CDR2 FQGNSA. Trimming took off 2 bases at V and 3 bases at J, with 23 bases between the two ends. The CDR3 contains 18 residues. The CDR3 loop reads CASSLSKDGTGNNYEQYF. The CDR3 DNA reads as TGTGCCAGCAGCTTAAGTAAGGATGGGACGGGGAATAACTACGAGCAGTACTTC.